This T cell receptor beta chain was recovered during a study of shared clonotypes between healthy human individuals. The CDR3 extends over 17 amino acids. Germline lookup yields CDR1 SQVTM and CDR2 ANQGSEA. V lost 7 bases and J lost 4; bases outside the gene matches: 19. The table came from immunoSEQ multiplex PCR; TCRdb's copy has only in-frame clones and leaves some out. Among a few hundred thousand clones, 87% were seen once, and the ten largest hold about a sixth. Material: memory CD8+ T cells sorted from blood. The subset is: CD45RO+ cells pooled with CCR7-negative TemRA cells. The clonotype originates from a man aged 18 to 35 in good health. The rearrangement links TRBV29-1 to TRBJ2-1, with 7 bases aligning to TRBD2. The DNA for the CDR3 is TGCAGCGCTCTGGGGGGGAGCTTGCATGGGAGATACAATGAGCAGTTCTTC. Amino acid sequence: CSALGGSLHGRYNEQFF.